A single T cell receptor beta chain is shown here with its context. A single count supports this clone. It lacks a known antigen. No base quality information exists; no much larger clone differs at one position. The cohort consisted of 650 to 850 healthy bone marrow donors. At the time of sampling, every cohort member was nominally healthy, though immune exposures that went unrecorded were likely present. The donor tested CMV seronegative, placing the donor among the 300 to 400 seronegative members of the cohort. A peripheral blood sample was collected from each donor, and TCR beta sequencing was performed on peripheral blood mononuclear cells. Genomic DNA extraction from the blood cell samples was performed with the Qiagen DNeasy Blood Extraction Kit. The junction shows trimming of 1 base on V and 0 bases on J, plus 19 bases between the germline ends. From the cysteine up to the phenylalanine, the CDR3 has a length of 19 residues. The CDR3 DNA has 57 bases and is translated from base 1. The germline V gene gives CDR1 as MRHNA and CDR2 as SNTAGT.

Libraries were prepared through the immunoSEQ multiplex PCR assay. For the multiplex PCR, a mixture combining 60 forward primers for TCR Vbeta segments and 13 reverse primers for TCR Jbeta segments was used. The CDR3 region of rearranged TCR beta genes was amplified from genomic DNA with a multiplex PCR assay. Amplified TCR beta libraries were sequenced as 87-base-pair reads on the Illumina HiSeq System. The study's own analysis went as follows. Across the 500 to 700 repertoires, a later analysis counted tens of millions of unique TCR beta chains, around 10 million of which were shared by at least two donors. A nearest-neighbor algorithm error-corrected the raw reads and collapsed the reads into unique sequences, merging closely related sequences to remove PCR and sequencing errors. Alignment of CDR3 sequences to IMGT reference sequences was used to assign V, D and J gene segments. Each retained sequence needed at least a six-nucleotide match to both a V gene segment and a J gene segment. A rearrangement counted as productive if the CDR3 had no stop codons and remained in frame with V and J, and every other rearrangement counted as non-productive. CDR3 was defined by IMGT convention, running from the second conserved V-encoded cysteine to the conserved J-encoded phenylalanine. In an earlier analysis of approximately 590 of the donors, sequences lacking an unambiguous match to a single V gene segment were excluded. In an earlier analysis of approximately 560 of the donors, a V segment was called functional when productive rearrangements were above 56.7%, and segregating when the standard deviation between donors exceeded 5%. A statistical classification framework was built for diagnosing cytomegalovirus status from the catalog of TCR beta chain sequences. In a later analysis, V and J genes were assigned by comparing TCR nucleotide sequences against IMGT/GENE-DB human TR gene sequences. In a later analysis, CDR3 sequences and most-parsimonious VDJ recombination scenarios were assigned using the TCRdist pipeline. In a later analysis, each TCR beta chain was defined by its CDR3 amino acid sequence together with its V-gene family, and reads without a unique V-gene family were excluded. As a way to deal with suspected cross-contamination and a sequencing artifact, a later analysis dropped 500 to 700 nucleotide sequences that were highly shared and had low generation probability. In a later analysis, a clonal expansion index for each public chain was calculated from normalized within-repertoire ranks of inferred template counts. In a later analysis, generation probabilities were computed using a VDJ recombination model fitted to out-of-frame rearrangements, and the results were checked against IGoR. In a later analysis, hypergeometric tests were used to score TCR-TCR, TCR-HLA and TCR-CMV co-occurrence, with a repertoire-size bias correction applied to TCR pairs. False discovery rates were estimated in a later analysis by permuting HLA or CMV assignments 20 times. In a later analysis, co-occurring TCRs were grouped using DBSCAN, with TCRdist sequence similarity added in when clustering inside HLA-allele-positive subsets. Co-occurrence clustering excluded repertoires with fewer than 30,000 or more than 120,000 public chains, plus five with anomalous nucleotide sharing. TCRdb re-hosts the immuneACCESS table, in-frame sequences only. Its copies lack some clones; in the studies checked, an unresolved V gene accounts for under half of them, and the cause for the rest is not known. Clone size and the V and J calls come from that table; the DNA yielded D and trimming. The sample includes roughly 100,000 clones, with around four fifths observed a single time. Jointly, the top ten make up 2.5% to 3% of the sample.

This record comes from a study of cytomegalovirus exposure and HLA in healthy donors (dated by TCRdb to 2016 to 2017). With regard to the full study: In an earlier analysis of some 610 of the donors, around 290 Gb of sequence data and approximately 100 million unique TCR beta sequences from approximately 180 million T cells were reported. An early release covering roughly 640 HLA-typed donors comprised about 320 gigabases of sequencing data and roughly 85 million unique TCR sequences. The genetic ancestry cluster associated with self-reported Caucasian donors included 81% of the approximately 430 genotyped donors. The study aimed to test whether signatures of past pathogen exposure could be identified by cataloging public T cell receptors. The T cell repertoires of 550 to 850 subjects were profiled by immunosequencing and related to cytomegalovirus serostatus. Besides the first cohort of hundreds of subjects, a separate validation cohort made up of some 110 different subjects was used. To predict cytomegalovirus infection status, the study combined high-throughput TCR immunosequencing, statistical association of individual TCRs with disease status, and machine learning. In a later analysis, previously published TCR beta repertoires from about 640 donors were re-analyzed and high-resolution HLA genotyping was added so that TCR occurrence patterns could be studied. Rather than drawing on any new phenotypic data, the later analysis identified candidate immune exposures from TCR beta sequences and the way those sequences occurred across donors. In an earlier analysis of 500 to 650 of the donors, high-throughput TCR beta sequencing was used to judge whether each TCR beta V gene segment behaved as functional or pseudogenic. Alongside the repertoire data, information on donor age, sex, ethnicity and CMV serostatus was compiled. A later genetic analysis took genome-wide SNP genotypes for 398 of the 666 donors and used that subset as a discovery cohort. Every discovery cohort repertoire had been produced on one sequencing platform. HLA typing covered class I and class II loci at four-digit resolution. The number of typed donors differed by locus: roughly 620-630 for A, B, C, DRB1 and DQB1; 522 for DQA1; 606 for DPA1; and 400 to 480 for DPB1. Because of strong linkage in the cohort, five DR-DQ haplotypes were treated as single units for association and clustering. Among 350 to 400 genotyped donors of the cohort, an average of around 240,000 unique TCR beta nucleotide sequences were sequenced per donor, around 20% of them non-productive.

The paper as a whole reports these results and caveats: In a later analysis, HLA-associated TCR beta chains showed more clonal expansion and lower generation probabilities than non-associated chains that were equally common. Linkage disequilibrium might explain the correlated functional status among segregating V segments, but an unknown experimental factor could not be ruled out. In this cohort, only TCR beta chains were sequenced, and detectable features were limited by the absence of alpha or paired-chain data. A further reported finding was that TCR beta sequences accurately predicted the HLA-A and HLA-B alleles for most subjects in the first cohort. In vitro tests confirmed that a few of the cytomegalovirus-associated TCR beta chains recognize cytomegalovirus antigens. In an earlier analysis of approximately 590 of the donors, most TCR beta V segments were observed in productive rearrangements about 90% or about 30% of the time, broadly matching IMGT annotations. Compared with the approximately 710-donor mean, donors in an Asian-associated ancestry cluster had fewer N-insertions in productive TCRs, according to a later genetic analysis. While some public TCRs were present in many individuals, most TCR sequences turned up only very rarely across donors. Presence/absence analyses assumed roughly uniform sequencing depth across donors, an assumption that may not hold. According to a later analysis, most CMV-associated TCR beta chains appeared to be HLA-restricted, and the HLA associations seemed to be driven largely by CMV exposure. The authors suggested that the approach could potentially be extended to other disease states and immunological phenotypes. V-gene and J-gene trimming of TCR beta chains was associated with a missense DCLRE1C variant in a later genetic analysis, and the association was replicated in an independent cohort. A later analysis associated 15,000 to 20,000 TCR beta sequences with specific HLA alleles at a false discovery rate of 0.05. A later analysis found that TCR association rates varied across HLA loci, with DRB1 alleles showing the most associated TCRs and HLA-C alleles the fewest. CMV serostatus was the only immune exposure information available for the cohort. The 87-base-pair reads could not distinguish some IMGT-functional V segments, including TRBV6-2 and TRBV6-3, so those segments were excluded. The study gave a list of roughly 150 TCR beta chains associated with cytomegalovirus. Because counts were too low, about 18 rarely observed V segments, including chromosome 9 orphons, were excluded from the earlier analysis of 587 of the donors. The classifier was reported to diagnose cytomegalovirus status with high specificity and sensitivity in both the original and validation cohorts. Because HLA typing was unavailable for some donors at each locus, only the typed subset was used in association tests. Strong co-occurrence of HLA alleles, especially DR and DQ, made assigning TCR associations to individual alleles difficult. The sequencing pipeline was judged likely to have produced a cluster of highly shared sequence variants as a technical artifact. According to a later analysis, parvovirus B19, influenza, CMV and Epstein-Barr virus appeared linked to several top co-occurrence clusters.

The sequence was collected from a man between 35 and 55 years old in good health and CMV-seronegative. The chain employs TRBV6-4 and TRBJ1-5; TRBD1 might be the D gene, on 5 matching bases. Material: PBMCs. In nucleotide form, the sequence is TGTGCCAGCAGTGACTTTTGGGGGGTAGGCCACCATAGCAATCAGCCCCAGCATTTT. This codes for CASSDFWGVGHHSNQPQHF.